This section outlines one T cell receptor (beta chain) sequence together with its context. The antigen is undetermined. The entry originates in a study of shared clonotypes between healthy human individuals. TCRdb's copy holds only in-frame clones and misses some; the assay was immunoSEQ multiplex PCR. The table shows approximately 1,000,000 clones, with 75% to 80% occurring only once. Study-wide findings and caveats: Genetic and exposure-history diversity was limited by the small donor number.

The V gene's germline CDR1 is SGHTA and CDR2 FQGNSA. This CDR3 region has 16 residues. The ends lost 6 bases at V and 2 bases at J; junction bases unmatched: 8. Sequenced material: memory CD4+ T cells from PBMCs. Subset indicated: CD45RA-negative fraction. This sequence joins TRBV7-2 and TRBJ2-4, with 9 bases aligning to TRBD2. This TCR came from a man between 18 and 35 years old in good health. Some clones in this sample may be carry-over from other donors' samples. For the CDR3, the DNA is TGTGCCAGCAGTCAGAGTAGCGGGAGAACCAAAAACATTCAGTACTTC. Its translation: CASSQSSGRTKNIQYF.